A selection of T cell receptor beta chains follows, all from one sample in a study of T cell repertoires in cytomegalovirus infection. TCRdb used MiXCR to reprocess the reads, holding one entry per CDR3 protein. The sample lists around 550,000 distinct CDR3 sequences, about 30% seen once, with approximately 13% in the top ten. Sequenced sample: PBMCs. The receptors originated from a human donor in good health (CMV status not recorded). Some clones in this sample may be carry-over from other donors' samples. The CDR3 runs from the conserved cysteine through the conserved F or W. Fields, in order: CDR3 DNA, CDR3 protein, clone size, V gene, J gene, CDR3 length, D gene. A D gene is named only where the DNA matches it firmly. Size is stated for part of the rows, as once, few or many counts, or as a class when the clone is expanded.

TGTGCCAGCCGACTAGCGGGGGGGGGGGTAGCCGGTGGAGAGCAGTACTTC	CASRLAGGGVAGGEQYF	few	TRBV7-2	TRBJ2-7	17	TRBD2
TGTGCCAGCAGTGGGGCGGCTAGCGGGAGTGGTACAGATACGCAGTATTTT	CASSGAASGSGTDTQYF	-	TRBV6-1	TRBJ2-3	17	TRBD2
TGCAGTGCTTCACAGGGGGCCGAGACCCAGTACTTC	CSASQGAETQYF	-	TRBV20-1	TRBJ2-5	12	TRBD1
TGTGCCAGCAGCCGCCTACCGGCGGGAGGGCCGGATGAGCAGTTCTTC	CASSRLPAGGPDEQFF	few	TRBV7-2	TRBJ2-1	16	TRBD2
TGTGCCAGCAGTTACCGGCCACGAGAGGAGACCCAGTACTTC	CASSYRPREETQYF	few	TRBV6-2/TRBV6-3	TRBJ2-5	14	-
TGTGCCAGCAGCTTAATCCCGACCGGTAGCGGGAGGGGTTCCTACAATGAGCAGTTCTTC	CASSLIPTGSGRGSYNEQFF	few	TRBV7-3	TRBJ2-1	20	TRBD2
TGTGCCACCAGCAGGGGGACAGATACGCAGTATTTT	CATSRGTDTQYF	few	TRBV15	TRBJ2-3	12	-
TGTGCCAGCGGCCTTATATCACTAGCCAAAAACATTCAGTACTTC	CASGLISLAKNIQYF	few	TRBV12-3/TRBV12-4	TRBJ2-4	15	-
TGCAGTGCGATCCGGGACGGCAATCAGCCCCAGCATTTT	CSAIRDGNQPQHF	few	TRBV20-1	TRBJ1-5	13	-
TGTGCCTGGAGTGCCTACAATGAGCAGTTCTTC	CAWSAYNEQFF	few	TRBV30	TRBJ2-1	11	-
TGTGCCAGCAGTTTACAGGGTCGGTTGAATGAGCAGTTCTTC	CASSLQGRLNEQFF	once	TRBV12-3/TRBV12-4	TRBJ2-1	14	-
TGTGCCAGTAAGGGTGGACAGGGGGACTACAATGAGCAGTTCTTC	CASKGGQGDYNEQFF	-	TRBV19	TRBJ2-1	15	TRBD1
TGTGCCAGCAGTGCGCAGCGTTTAGAGACCCAGTACTTC	CASSAQRLETQYF	-	TRBV6-1	TRBJ2-5	13	-
TGTGCCAGTAGTATACAGGGGTCGACGTCTAACTATGGCTACACCTTC	CASSIQGSTSNYGYTF	few	TRBV19	TRBJ1-2	16	-
TGTGCCAGCAGCTTAATACCCGGGGGAAATGAGCAGTTCTTC	CASSLIPGGNEQFF	few	TRBV7-3	TRBJ2-1	14	-
TGTGCCAGCAGTTTTCAAGAGTATGGCTACACCTTC	CASSFQEYGYTF	-	TRBV28	TRBJ1-2	12	-
TGTGCCAGCAGTCCCCTGGGGCCTAGCGGCCGCCCCGACAATGAGCAGTTCTTC	CASSPLGPSGRPDNEQFF	many	TRBV6-5	TRBJ2-1	18	TRBD2
TGTGCCAGCAGCTCCTTCAATCCCGGTACGCAGTATTTT	CASSSFNPGTQYF	many	TRBV7-2	TRBJ2-3	13	-
TGCAGTGCTAGAGCCCGGGACAGGGGGTCCAATCAGCCCCAGCATTTT	CSARARDRGSNQPQHF	few	TRBV20-1	TRBJ1-5	16	TRBD1
TGTGCCAGCAGCATAACCGGGAAGGTGGGCCAGTACTTC	CASSITGKVGQYF	-	TRBV5-5	TRBJ2-5	13	-
TGCGCCAGCAGCTTGGTCCGGCGGGAAAACATTCAGTACTTC	CASSLVRRENIQYF	-	TRBV5-1	TRBJ2-4	14	-
TGTGCCACCTCGCAACTAGCGGGAGCCGCTTGGAGAAAGCAGTTCTTC	CATSQLAGAAWRKQFF	few	TRBV15	TRBJ2-1	16	TRBD2
TGTGCCAGCAGTTCCCTCGACACCCAAGAGACCCAGTACTTC	CASSSLDTQETQYF	many	TRBV7-2	TRBJ2-5	14	-
TGTGCCAGCAGCTCCGTAACCGGGGAGCTGTTTTTT	CASSSVTGELFF	many	TRBV7-6	TRBJ2-2	12	-
TGCGCCAGCAGCCAAGACGGGACAGGGTTTATAGAGCAGTACTTC	CASSQDGTGFIEQYF	-	TRBV4-1	TRBJ2-7	15	TRBD1
TGTGCCAGCAGTTACTCCTCCGCGGTCCAGTTCTTC	CASSYSSAVQFF	-	TRBV6-2/TRBV6-3	TRBJ2-1	12	-
TGCGCCAGCAGCGCGTCTGTACAGGGGTATGGCTACACCTTC	CASSASVQGYGYTF	-	TRBV4-1	TRBJ1-2	14	TRBD1
TGTGCCATCACTGGGGCCTGGGACAATGAGCAGTTCTTC	CAITGAWDNEQFF	-	TRBV10-3	TRBJ2-1	13	-
TGCAGCGTTGACGGTCGGGCGGGAGTCGAGCAGTTCTTC	CSVDGRAGVEQFF	few	TRBV29-1	TRBJ2-1	13	TRBD2
TGTGCCAGCTCACCCGGACTAGCGGGAGAGCACACGCAGTATTTT	CASSPGLAGEHTQYF	-	TRBV18	TRBJ2-3	15	TRBD2
TGTGCCAGCAGCTCCGTTGGGAGGAAGACCCAGTACTTC	CASSSVGRKTQYF	many	TRBV11-2	TRBJ2-5	13	-